The source of this T cell receptor beta chain is a study of identical twins. TCRdb used MiXCR to reprocess the 5' RACE reads, holding one entry per CDR3 protein. This sample carries a few hundred thousand distinct CDR3 sequences, around 9.7% of them seen once, and the ten largest clones take around 7.1%. General study results and limits: Alpha sequences out of frame and shared by twins had excess low generation probability. Models came in too low on out-of-frame TCR alpha sharing in monozygotic twins.

This clonotype was observed many times. What it binds is not known. The CDR3 sequence is 16 residues long. V was clipped by 5 bases and J by 4 bases; unmatched bases: 9. Germline V lookup: CDR1 SEHNR, CDR2 FQNEAQ (reference sequence). The same sample was also used in a study of yellow fever vaccine responses in identical twins.

The sequencing sample was made of CD8+ T cells sorted from blood. The receptor comes from a woman younger than 35 in good health. The chain links TRBV7-9 to TRBJ1-1; 11 nucleotides match TRBD1. The CDR3 nucleotides are TGTGCCAGCAGCACGACGAGGACAGGGGGCCTCACTGAAGCTTTCTTT. It codes for CASSTTRTGGLTEAFF.